One and the same sample provided the 23 T cell receptor beta chains below, sequenced in a study of breast tumors, draining lymph nodes, adjacent tissues. TCRdb ran MiXCR on the multiplex PCR reads and lists one entry per CDR3 protein. The sample shows approximately 210,000 distinct CDR3 sequences, roughly a third of them seen only once. The lymph nodes were axillary draining lymph nodes from breast cancer patients. The sample consisted of axillary lymph node tissue. These receptors originate from a female donor with breast cancer. Some clones in this sample may be carry-over from other donors' samples.

This clonotype was detected ten times or more. The chain is built from TRBV10-3 and TRBJ2-3; no clear D. Germline CDR1 and CDR2: ENHRY and SYGVKD. CDR3 size: 17 residues. V was cut by 6 bases and J by 0 bases, with 19 bases left in between. DNA for the CDR3: TGTGCCATCAGCTCAGATACCGGGCCTCCTAGCACAGATACGCAGTATTTT. It translates to CAISSDTGPPSTDTQYF.

This clonotype was seen ten or more times. V is TRBV20-1 and J is TRBJ2-1; D remains unclear. Germline CDR1 and CDR2: DFQATT and SNEGSKA (reference sequence). The CDR3 sequence is 14 residues long. V was cut by 3 bases and J by 1 base, with 10 bases left in between. CDR3 sequence reads: CSASQAVSYNEQFF. CDR3 in DNA: TGCAGTGCTAGCCAGGCCGTGTCCTACAATGAGCAGTTCTTC.

The chain has TRBV7-8 and TRBJ1-5, with D perhaps matching TRBD1 (6 bases). CDR3 length equals 15 residues. Trimming cost V 4 bases and J 2 bases, with 12 bases left between them. Germline V gene lookup returns CDR1 SGHVS and CDR2 FQNEAQ. DNA of the CDR3: TGTGCCAGCAGCTCTTCAGCAGGGGGCAATCAGCCCCAGCATTTT. This encodes CASSSSAGGNQPQHF.

As regards this clonotype: A much larger clonotype is one base distant, so this may be a read error. In this CDR3 the conserved last residue, phenylalanine or tryptophan, is missing, so a read error is likely. V and J are TRBV7-9 and TRBJ2-5; 7 nucleotides agree with TRBD2. This CDR3 is built from 14 residues. Germline trimming cut 5 bases from V and 3 bases from J; bases unmatched to any gene: 6. Germline assignment: CDR1 SEHNR and CDR2 FQNEAQ (reference sequence). CDR3 loop: CASSHSAGEETQYL. DNA of the CDR3: TGTGCCAGCAGCCATAGTGCGGGGGAAGAGACCCAGTACCTC.

This clonotype was counted many times. The V gene is TRBV2, the J gene TRBJ1-5; no clear D. Trimming removed 4 bases at V and 0 bases at J, with 4 bases between. Per germline, CDR1 SNHLY and CDR2 FYNNEI. The CDR3 consists of 13 residues. The CDR3 nucleotides are TGTGCCAGCAGTGGGGCTAGCAATCAGCCCCAGCATTTT. Its protein product is CASSGASNQPQHF.

Many counts were recorded for this clonotype. This CDR3 is CASGNGGRENSPLHF. In DNA form, the CDR3 reads TGCGCCAGCGGCAATGGCGGACGGGAAAATTCACCCCTCCACTTT. This chain connects TRBV5-1 to TRBJ1-6; no firm D call. The V end was cut by 7 bases, the J end by 7 bases, with 18 bases between. The length of the CDR3 is 15 residues. The germline V gene encodes CDR1 SGHRS and CDR2 YFSETQ.

V usage is TRBV7-2 and J usage is TRBJ2-2, with 9 positions matching TRBD1. The CDR3 has 19 amino acids. CDR1 SGHTA and CDR2 FQGNSA come from the germline V gene. J lost 2 bases, V lost 3 bases, and 13 bases had no gene match. This CDR3 is CASSFMKTPGQGNTGELFF. In DNA, the CDR3 is TGTGCCAGCAGCTTTATGAAAACGCCGGGACAGGGTAACACCGGGGAGCTGTTTTTT.

The rearrangement links TRBV6-6 to TRBJ1-1; 7 bases are shared with TRBD1. The CDR3 spans 15 residues. Germline loops: CDR1 MNHNY, CDR2 SVGAGI (reference sequence). With 1 base clipped from V and 0 bases from J, the junction kept 2 bases outside the gene matches. CDR3: CASSYLTGLNTEAFF. The CDR3, as DNA: TGTGCCAGCAGTTACTTGACAGGGTTGAACACTGAAGCTTTCTTT.

To note about this clonotype: A much larger clone lies a single base off, so this may be a read error. No conserved phenylalanine or tryptophan is present at the end of the CDR3, so a read error is the likely explanation. V and J are TRBV7-2 and TRBJ2-1; 8 nucleotides align to TRBD2. This CDR3 has 14 residues. Losses at the gene ends were 2 bases for V and 5 bases for J; bases not matched to a gene: 2. Germline V gene data show CDR1 as SGHTA and CDR2 as FQGNSA. Here the CDR3 reads CASSLPGGHNEQFL. As DNA, the CDR3 is TGTGCCAGCAGCTTACCGGGGGGGCACAATGAGCAGTTCCTC.

The rearrangement links TRBV27 to TRBJ1-3; TRBD1 might be the D (5 bases). Germline V lookup: CDR1 MNHEY, CDR2 SMNVEV (reference sequence). The CDR3 has 16 amino acids. V was shortened by 1 base and J by 0 bases, with 10 bases between the two germline ends. CDR3 in amino acids: CASSLYRSGSGNTIYF. The CDR3 DNA reads as TGTGCCAGCAGTTTATACAGGTCCGGCTCTGGAAACACCATATATTTT.

This clonotype has at least ten counts. The germline gene is not matched at one end of the junction; a read error may be the cause. The CDR3 reads CASSSAAGANYGYPF. The CDR3 nucleotides are TGTGCCAGCAGCTCCGCGGCAGGAGCTAACTATGGCTACCCCTTC. J is TRBJ1-2 and V is TRBV7-9; no reliable D call. The germline gives CDR1 SEHNR, CDR2 FQNEAQ (reference sequence). The CDR3 contains 15 residues.

This clonotype was counted at least ten times. The chain joins TRBV2 to TRBJ2-1, with 11 bases fitting TRBD2. Germline loops: CDR1 SNHLY, CDR2 FYNNEI. Trimming removed 7 bases from V and 11 bases from J; junction bases left unmatched: 7. The CDR3 extends over 13 amino acids. DNA for the CDR3: TGTGCCAGCATGACTAGCGGGACTGGTAAGCAGTTCTTC. Protein sequence: CASMTSGTGKQFF.

V gene TRBV29-1 combines with J gene TRBJ2-7; D call uncertain. V lost 7 bases and J lost 2, with 6 bases in between. This CDR3 has 10 amino acids. Germline-derived CDR1 and CDR2 are SQVTM and ANQGSEA. CDR3 sequence reads: CSGGTYEQYF. CDR3 sequence (DNA): TGCAGCGGGGGTACCTACGAGCAGTACTTC.

The rearrangement links TRBV7-2 to TRBJ1-1, with D unclear. Trimming took 0 bases from V and 7 from J, leaving 18 bases between them. CDR1 is SGHTA, CDR2 FQGNSA, per germline. The CDR3 length is 16 residues. CDR3 sequence (DNA): TGTGCCAGCAGCTTAGCTGTCCTCCAGAAAAATTTTGAAGCTTTCTTT. Its protein product is CASSLAVLQKNFEAFF.

The rearrangement joins TRBV6-1 to TRBJ1-4; TRBD1 matches 10 bases. Germline CDR1 is MNHNS and CDR2 is SASEGT. The CDR3 contains 13 residues. The V and J ends lost 4 bases and 7 bases, in that order; junction bases with no gene match: 0. CDR3 residues: CASSGDRGEKLFF. The CDR3 DNA reads TGTGCCAGCAGTGGGGACAGGGGTGAAAAACTGTTTTTT.

Many counts were recorded for this clonotype. The chain carries TRBV11-1 and TRBJ1-6; no reliable D call. This CDR3 comprises 15 residues. V was clipped by 3 bases and J by 7 bases, with 13 bases between them. Germline lookup yields CDR1 SGHAT and CDR2 FQDESV (reference sequence). The CDR3 region is CASSFSGEWNSPLHF. The CDR3 region has the DNA TGTGCCAGCAGCTTCTCCGGGGAGTGGAATTCACCCCTCCACTTT. Full variable domain (outside the CDR3, taken from reference TRBV11-1 and TRBJ1-6): EAEVAQSPRYKITEKSQAVAFWCDPISGHATLYWYRQILGQGPELLVQFQDESVVDDSQLPKDRFSAERLKGVDSTLKIQPAELGDSAMYLCASSFSGEWNSPLHFGNGTRLTVT.

This clonotype was seen a single time. The junction does not match germline at one end; this may be a read error. The chain links TRBV29-1 to TRBJ1-5; TRBD1 matches at 9 bases. The CDR3 sequence is 14 residues long. Germline V gives CDR1 SQVTM, CDR2 ANQGSEA. CDR3 loop: CSVEVTGGSQPQHF. CDR3 DNA sequence: TGCAGCGTGGAAGTGACAGGGGGGAGTCAGCCCCAGCATTTT. The complete variable domain, with remaining parts taken from reference TRBV29-1 and TRBJ1-5, reads SAVISQKPSRDICQRGTSLTIQCQVDSQVTMMFWYRQQPGQSLTLIATANQGSEATYESGFVIDKFPISRPNLTFSTLTVSNMSPEDSSIYLCSVEVTGGSQPQHFGDGTRLSIL.

This clonotype was observed a handful of times. V is TRBV6-6 and J is TRBJ1-4, with a possible D match to TRBD1 (6 bases). The V gene lost 6 bases and the J gene lost 7 bases, with 15 bases spanning the gap. CDR1 is MNHNY and CDR2 is SVGAGI in the germline V gene (reference sequence). The CDR3 loop spans 14 amino acids. The CDR3, as DNA: TGTGCCAGCAGGAGGGGGGGAAAGGGTGAAAAACTGTTTTTT. Protein: CASRRGGKGEKLFF.

The chain uses TRBV6-2 or TRBV6-3 and TRBJ2-7; D is unresolved. This CDR3 spans 14 amino acids. V was trimmed by 4 bases and J by 5 bases, leaving 15 bases between them. CDR1 is MNHEY and CDR2 is SVGEGT in the germline V gene. In DNA, the CDR3 is TGTGCCAGCAGTTTGGTGTCTCGGATTGACGAGCAGTACTTC. It is translated as CASSLVSRIDEQYF.

The chain has TRBV27 and TRBJ2-7; D may be TRBD1 (6 bases). Germline CDR1 is MNHEY and CDR2 is SMNVEV (reference sequence). The CDR3 is 13 amino acids. Deletions cut 2 bases from V and 6 bases from J, with 11 bases between. CDR3 DNA: TGTGCCAGCAGTTTAAATCAGGGGCGCGAGCAGTACTTC. This translates into CASSLNQGREQYF.

The CDR3 region has the DNA TGCAGCGTGACTAGCGGGGGGAGCTCCTACAATGAGCAGTTCTTC. It specifies CSVTSGGSSYNEQFF. The chain is built from TRBV29-1 and TRBJ2-1; TRBD2 agrees at 13 bases. Germline CDR1 reads SQVTM; CDR2 reads ANQGSEA. The junction had 2 bases not matched to a gene; V was cut back by 6 bases and J by 0 bases. The length of the CDR3 is 15 residues.

In this sample, this clonotype turned up many times. The V gene is TRBV4-1, the J gene TRBJ1-2, with TRBD1 identical over 11 bases. V shed 1 base and J 13 bases; nucleotides not matched to a gene: 5. Germline V gives CDR1 MGHRA, CDR2 YSYEKL. The CDR3 is 13 residues long. CDR3 sequence (DNA): TGCGCCAGCAGCCAAGTAGCGGGACAGGGGGTCACCTTC. It codes for CASSQVAGQGVTF.

The V and J genes are TRBV7-9 and TRBJ1-2, with unresolved D. The CDR3 runs 15 residues. Germline CDR1 is SEHNR and CDR2 is FQNEAQ (reference sequence). The ends were cut back, 5 bases at V and 4 bases at J, with 17 bases in the middle. As DNA, the CDR3 is TGTGCCAGCAGCCCCCTCGGCGGCTCCTCCTATGGCTACACCTTC. As protein: CASSPLGGSSYGYTF.